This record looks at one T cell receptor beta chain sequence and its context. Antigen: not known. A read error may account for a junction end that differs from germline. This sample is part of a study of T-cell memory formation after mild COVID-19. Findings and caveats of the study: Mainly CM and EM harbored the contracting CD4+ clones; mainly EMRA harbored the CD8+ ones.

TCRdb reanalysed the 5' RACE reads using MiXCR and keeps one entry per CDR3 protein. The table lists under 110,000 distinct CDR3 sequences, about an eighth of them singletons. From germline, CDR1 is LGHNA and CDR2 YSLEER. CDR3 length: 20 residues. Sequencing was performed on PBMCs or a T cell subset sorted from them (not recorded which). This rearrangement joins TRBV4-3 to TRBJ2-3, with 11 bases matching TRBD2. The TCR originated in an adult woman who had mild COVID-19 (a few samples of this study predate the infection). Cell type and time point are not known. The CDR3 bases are TGCGCCAGCAGCCCCGTCTACGATTTTAGCGGGAGGGCCTTGACAGATACGCATTATTTT. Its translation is CASSPVYDFSGRALTDTHYF.